These T cell receptor beta chains were read from a single sample in a study of T cell clones after liver transplantation. Repertoires were generated with immunoSEQ multiplex PCR, while TCRdb's copy carries only in-frame clones and drops some. This table holds around 120,000 clones, about nine tenths found once. This specimen consisted of CD4+ T cells from blood, obtained 12 months after liver transplant. Receptors were obtained from a human patient who received a liver transplant. Among the T cells, some may be from the graft donor. Each CDR3 is given with its conserved first and last residue. Fields, in order: clone size, J gene, D gene, CDR3 length, V gene, CDR3 DNA, CDR3 protein. A D gene is named only where the DNA matches it firmly. Clone size is stated in some rows and not others, as once, few, many or a class when expanded.

abundance: once
j_gene: TRBJ1-1
d_gene: .
len: 17
v_gene: TRBV27
CDR3nt: TGTGCCAGCAGTTTGCGTTATCCCATGAATCCGAACACTGAAGCTTTCTTT
CDR3aa: CASSLRYPMNPNTEAFF

abundance: .
j_gene: TRBJ2-7
d_gene: .
len: 15
v_gene: TRBV7-8
CDR3nt: TGTGCCAGCAGCTTAGACAGGGTTGTATCCTACGAGCAGTACTTC
CDR3aa: CASSLDRVVSYEQYF

abundance: .
j_gene: TRBJ2-7
d_gene: .
len: 12
v_gene: TRBV7-3
CDR3nt: TGTGCCAGCAGCTCCTTCGCTGGCGAGCAGTACTTC
CDR3aa: CASSSFAGEQYF

abundance: .
j_gene: TRBJ2-1
d_gene: TRBD2
len: 15
v_gene: TRBV5-1
CDR3nt: TGCGCCAGCAGCTTGGGGCTAGCGGGGGCGAATGAGCAGTTCTTC
CDR3aa: CASSLGLAGANEQFF

abundance: once
j_gene: TRBJ2-7
d_gene: TRBD2
len: 16
v_gene: TRBV5-4
CDR3nt: TGTGCCAGCAGCCCGCGGGGGGGCCTTTGGGTCTACGAGCAGTACTTC
CDR3aa: CASSPRGGLWVYEQYF

abundance: once
j_gene: TRBJ2-1
d_gene: .
len: 16
v_gene: TRBV5-1
CDR3nt: TGCGCCAGCAGCCCGGTAAAGAGAAGCTCCTACAATGAGCAGTTCTTC
CDR3aa: CASSPVKRSSYNEQFF

abundance: .
j_gene: TRBJ1-5
d_gene: .
len: 13
v_gene: TRBV6-5
CDR3nt: TGTGCCAGCAGTCCCTTACGTACCCAGCCCCAGCATTTT
CDR3aa: CASSPLRTQPQHF

abundance: .
j_gene: TRBJ2-3
d_gene: TRBD2
len: 15
v_gene: TRBV7-2
CDR3nt: TGTGCCAGCAGCTCCGGACTAGGCAGCACAGATACGCAGTATTTT
CDR3aa: CASSSGLGSTDTQYF

abundance: .
j_gene: TRBJ2-1
d_gene: .
len: 15
v_gene: TRBV5-1
CDR3nt: TGCGCCAGCAGCTTAGCGAGCCCCTCCTACAATGAGCAGTTCTTC
CDR3aa: CASSLASPSYNEQFF

abundance: .
j_gene: TRBJ2-5
d_gene: TRBD1
len: 16
v_gene: TRBV11-2
CDR3nt: TGTGCCAGCACCTTGCACCCCGGGACAGCCCAAGAGACCCAGTACTTC
CDR3aa: CASTLHPGTAQETQYF

abundance: .
j_gene: TRBJ1-1
d_gene: TRBD1
len: 13
v_gene: TRBV6-1
CDR3nt: TGTGCCAGCAGAAGGACAGGGGACACTGAAGCTTTCTTT
CDR3aa: CASRRTGDTEAFF

abundance: .
j_gene: TRBJ2-1
d_gene: TRBD2
len: 15
v_gene: TRBV7-2
CDR3nt: TGTGCCAGCAGCCATGGACTAGCGGGTTACAATGAGCAGTTCTTC
CDR3aa: CASSHGLAGYNEQFF

abundance: once
j_gene: TRBJ1-1
d_gene: TRBD1
len: 11
v_gene: TRBV7-8
CDR3nt: TGTGCCAGCAGCGGGACAGGTGAAGCTTTCTTT
CDR3aa: CASSGTGEAFF

abundance: .
j_gene: TRBJ2-5
d_gene: .
len: 13
v_gene: TRBV6-1
CDR3nt: TGTGCCAGCAGTGAAGTCACAGAAGAGACCCAGTACTTC
CDR3aa: CASSEVTEETQYF

abundance: .
j_gene: TRBJ2-7
d_gene: TRBD1
len: 18
v_gene: TRBV18
CDR3nt: TGTGCCAGCTCACCGCTACCGGGACAGGGAGCCTCAACCTACGAGCAGTACTTC
CDR3aa: CASSPLPGQGASTYEQYF

abundance: .
j_gene: TRBJ1-2
d_gene: TRBD1
len: 12
v_gene: TRBV28
CDR3nt: TGTGCCAGCAGAGGGGGCGGCTATGGCTACACCTTC
CDR3aa: CASRGGGYGYTF

abundance: once
j_gene: TRBJ2-3
d_gene: .
len: 15
v_gene: TRBV9
CDR3nt: TGTGCCAGCAGCGCCACGTCTCTCCTCCCGGATACGCAGTATTTT
CDR3aa: CASSATSLLPDTQYF

abundance: .
j_gene: TRBJ1-2
d_gene: TRBD1
len: 14
v_gene: TRBV5-4
CDR3nt: TGTGCCAGCAGCCGACAGGGGATTATTGGCGCGTACACCTTC
CDR3aa: CASSRQGIIGAYTF

abundance: .
j_gene: TRBJ2-1
d_gene: TRBD2
len: 15
v_gene: TRBV11-2
CDR3nt: TGTGCCAGCAGATCAACCGGGACTATCTACAATGAGCAGTTCTTC
CDR3aa: CASRSTGTIYNEQFF

abundance: .
j_gene: TRBJ2-1
d_gene: TRBD2
len: 14
v_gene: TRBV7-2
CDR3nt: TGTGCCAGCAGCCCGGGACTAGCTTACAATGAGCAGTTCTTC
CDR3aa: CASSPGLAYNEQFF

abundance: .
j_gene: TRBJ2-7
d_gene: .
len: 15
v_gene: TRBV7-2
CDR3nt: TGTGCCAGCAGCTTAGGGCGGGGGCAGTCCTACGAGCAGTACTTC
CDR3aa: CASSLGRGQSYEQYF

abundance: .
j_gene: TRBJ2-7
d_gene: TRBD2
len: 16
v_gene: TRBV19
CDR3nt: TGTGCCAGTAGTATTGATGTGCTAGCGGACCGCTACGAGCAGTACTTC
CDR3aa: CASSIDVLADRYEQYF

abundance: .
j_gene: TRBJ2-5
d_gene: TRBD1
len: 15
v_gene: TRBV7-9
CDR3nt: TGTGCCAGCAGCGCCACTCAGGGGGAAGGGGAGACCCAGTACTTC
CDR3aa: CASSATQGEGETQYF

abundance: .
j_gene: TRBJ2-7
d_gene: .
len: 15
v_gene: TRBV7-8
CDR3nt: TGTGCCAGCAGCTCATACAGGGAGAGCTCCTACGAGCAGTACTTC
CDR3aa: CASSSYRESSYEQYF

abundance: once
j_gene: TRBJ2-5
d_gene: .
len: 11
v_gene: TRBV20-1
CDR3nt: TGCAGTGCTAAAGGAACCGAGACCCAGTACTTC
CDR3aa: CSAKGTETQYF

abundance: .
j_gene: TRBJ1-5
d_gene: TRBD1
len: 15
v_gene: TRBV10-2
CDR3nt: TGCGCCAGCAGTGTTTCGGGAGGGGGCCGTCAGCCCCAGCATTTT
CDR3aa: CASSVSGGGRQPQHF

abundance: .
j_gene: TRBJ2-2
d_gene: .
len: 14
v_gene: TRBV7-6
CDR3nt: TGTGCCAGCAGCTCCCAGTGGGGCACCGGGGAGCTGTTTTTT
CDR3aa: CASSSQWGTGELFF

abundance: .
j_gene: TRBJ1-3
d_gene: .
len: 14
v_gene: TRBV6-1
CDR3nt: TGTGCCAGCAGTGAACTAGTACATGGAAACACCATATATTTT
CDR3aa: CASSELVHGNTIYF

abundance: .
j_gene: TRBJ2-2
d_gene: .
len: 15
v_gene: TRBV6-5
CDR3nt: TGTGCCAGCAGTATACAAGGGGGGCGGGCCGGGGAGCTGTTTTTT
CDR3aa: CASSIQGGRAGELFF

abundance: .
j_gene: TRBJ2-3
d_gene: .
len: 15
v_gene: TRBV27
CDR3nt: TGTGCCAGCAGTTTAAGTGGGAGAAGCACAGATACGCAGTATTTT
CDR3aa: CASSLSGRSTDTQYF

abundance: .
j_gene: TRBJ2-3
d_gene: .
len: 13
v_gene: TRBV19
CDR3nt: TGTGCCAGTGCAATCAGGGGAACAGATACGCAGTATTTT
CDR3aa: CASAIRGTDTQYF

abundance: .
j_gene: TRBJ2-2
d_gene: .
len: 13
v_gene: TRBV7-3
CDR3nt: TGTGCCAGCAGCTCCAAGGGCACCGGGGAGCTGTTTTTT
CDR3aa: CASSSKGTGELFF

abundance: .
j_gene: TRBJ2-7
d_gene: TRBD2
len: 18
v_gene: TRBV4-3
CDR3nt: TGCGCCAGCAGCCAAGATTGGGGGGTGAGCGGGAGGTCCTACGAGCAGTACTTC
CDR3aa: CASSQDWGVSGRSYEQYF

abundance: .
j_gene: TRBJ2-7
d_gene: TRBD1
len: 15
v_gene: TRBV11-3
CDR3nt: TGTGCCAGCAGCCTGACAGGGACAAGCTCCTACGAGCAGTACTTC
CDR3aa: CASSLTGTSSYEQYF

abundance: .
j_gene: TRBJ1-6
d_gene: TRBD1
len: 14
v_gene: TRBV5-1
CDR3nt: TGCGCCAGCAGAAGAGACAGGGGTAATTCACCCCTCCACTTT
CDR3aa: CASRRDRGNSPLHF

abundance: .
j_gene: TRBJ1-3
d_gene: TRBD1
len: 14
v_gene: TRBV7-2
CDR3nt: TGTGCCAGCAGCTCGACAGGGTCAGGAAACACCATATATTTT
CDR3aa: CASSSTGSGNTIYF

abundance: .
j_gene: TRBJ1-1
d_gene: .
len: 14
v_gene: TRBV27
CDR3nt: TGTGCCAGCAGTTTATATGTCGCGGACTCTGAAGCTTTCTTT
CDR3aa: CASSLYVADSEAFF

abundance: .
j_gene: TRBJ2-3
d_gene: .
len: 16
v_gene: TRBV11-3
CDR3nt: TGTGCCAGCAGCTTAGTATTGAGCGGGCACACAGATACGCAGTATTTT
CDR3aa: CASSLVLSGHTDTQYF

abundance: .
j_gene: TRBJ2-7
d_gene: TRBD1
len: 15
v_gene: TRBV11-2
CDR3nt: TGTGCCAGCAGCTTCGTAGGGACAGGTAACTACGAGCAGTACTTC
CDR3aa: CASSFVGTGNYEQYF

abundance: .
j_gene: TRBJ2-7
d_gene: TRBD2
len: 17
v_gene: TRBV7-2
CDR3nt: TGTGCCAGCAGCTTACGGCGGGGTGTTACGGGGGGCTACGAGCAGTACTTC
CDR3aa: CASSLRRGVTGGYEQYF

abundance: .
j_gene: TRBJ2-7
d_gene: .
len: 14
v_gene: TRBV11-3
CDR3nt: TGTGCCAGCAGCTTGGGACCGCGCACCTACGAGCAGTACTTC
CDR3aa: CASSLGPRTYEQYF

abundance: once
j_gene: TRBJ2-3
d_gene: .
len: 12
v_gene: TRBV6-6
CDR3nt: TGTGCCAGCAGTTTAAGCACAGATACGCAGTATTTT
CDR3aa: CASSLSTDTQYF

abundance: once
j_gene: TRBJ2-7
d_gene: TRBD2
len: 14
v_gene: TRBV27
CDR3nt: TGTGCCAGCAAAAGACTAGCGGGAGACTACGAGCAGTACTTC
CDR3aa: CASKRLAGDYEQYF

abundance: once
j_gene: TRBJ2-7
d_gene: .
len: 13
v_gene: TRBV9
CDR3nt: TGTGCCAGCAGCGCCATTAGCGGATACGAGCAGTACTTC
CDR3aa: CASSAISGYEQYF

abundance: .
j_gene: TRBJ2-1
d_gene: TRBD2
len: 16
v_gene: TRBV7-8
CDR3nt: TGTGCCAGCAGCCGCCTTGGGACTAGCGGGAGCTATGAGCAGTTCTTC
CDR3aa: CASSRLGTSGSYEQFF

abundance: .
j_gene: TRBJ2-2
d_gene: .
len: 12
v_gene: TRBV2
CDR3nt: TGTGCCAGCAGTGAACAGGGGGGTAAGCTGTTTTTT
CDR3aa: CASSEQGGKLFF

abundance: .
j_gene: TRBJ1-4
d_gene: .
len: 16
v_gene: TRBV6-5
CDR3nt: TGTGCCAGCAGTTACTTAACAGGGCGGGCTAATGAAAAACTGTTTTTT
CDR3aa: CASSYLTGRANEKLFF

abundance: .
j_gene: TRBJ2-7
d_gene: .
len: 14
v_gene: TRBV5-1
CDR3nt: TGCGCCAGCAGCACTATCGACAGGCTTCAAGAGCAGTACTTC
CDR3aa: CASSTIDRLQEQYF